This entry lists 7 T cell receptor beta chains sequenced from one sample in a study of CD8 T cells in Susac syndrome. It was with random hexamers that roughly 0.5 to 1 ug RNA was reverse transcribed. Using its own MiXCR run on the immunoSEQ multiplex PCR reads, TCRdb lists one record per CDR3 protein. This sample has 400,000 or so distinct CDR3 sequences, with about 85% found just once. Sequencing used CD8+ T cells from PBMCs. These receptors all come from a human donor with multiple sclerosis.

The rearrangement uses TRBV12-3 or TRBV12-4 and TRBJ2-7; D assignment may be TRBD1 or TRBD2 (6 bases each). The CDR3 is 13 amino acids. The V and J ends lost 7 bases and 3 bases respectively, with 13 bases between them. The CDR3, as DNA: TGTGCCAGCACAGCCGGGGGCCTCTACGAGCAGTACTTC. Protein sequence: CASTAGGLYEQYF.

This CDR3 reads CASSQEGQFLYYGYTF. CDR3 in DNA: TGCGCCAGCAGCCAGGAGGGACAGTTCTTATACTATGGCTACACCTTC. The rearrangement links TRBV4-1 to TRBJ1-2; 7 nucleotides align to TRBD1. The CDR3 contains 16 residues. The V gene's germline CDR1 is MGHRA and CDR2 YSYEKL. V shed 3 bases, J shed 3 bases, and the junction held 10 bases outside the gene matches.

CDR3 in DNA: TGTGCCAGCAGCTCTAGCGACAGGGAACCGGTCGGTAACCACCCCTACGAGCAGTACTTC. Its translation: CASSSSDREPVGNHPYEQYF. The chain joins TRBV11-1 to TRBJ2-7; perhaps TRBD1 as D (7 bases). Germline V CDR1 and CDR2: SGHAT, FQDESV (reference sequence). The CDR3 totals 20 residues. Trimming left V 4 bases short and J 2 bases short, with 30 bases between.

The chain couples TRBV10-3 to TRBJ1-2; D gene unclear. The CDR3 totals 17 residues. Looked up from germline, CDR1 is ENHRY and CDR2 is SYGVKD. V was shortened by 3 bases and J by 6 bases, with 23 bases between the two germline ends. The CDR3 nucleotides read TGTGCCATCAGTGAACACGGTGGAGGAACGGCAACAGATGGCTACACCTTC. Encoded protein: CAISEHGGGTATDGYTF.

The chain uses TRBV6-5 and TRBJ2-1; TRBD2 matches 11 bases. The CDR3 consists of 15 residues. V was clipped by 5 bases and J by 5 bases; unmatched bases: 5. Germline values: CDR1 MNHEY, CDR2 SVGAGI. CDR3 bases: TGTGCCAGCAGTACCCTAGCGGGAGGAGACAATGAGCAGTTCTTC. Translation gives CASSTLAGGDNEQFF.

The rearrangement links TRBV20-1 to TRBJ2-7; D is possibly TRBD2 (6 bases). The V end was cut by 3 bases, the J end by 6 bases, with 12 bases between. The CDR3 loop spans 12 amino acids. Germline values: CDR1 DFQATT, CDR2 SNEGSKA (reference sequence). CDR3 residues: CSASGGRLEQYF. CDR3 sequence (DNA): TGCAGTGCTAGCGGGGGACGCCTCGAGCAGTACTTC.

The rearrangement joins TRBV7-9 to TRBJ2-7; the match to TRBD2 covers 8 bases. The CDR3 covers 14 residues. V shed 4 bases, J shed 3 bases, and the junction held 5 bases outside the gene matches. Germline V gene lookup returns CDR1 SEHNR and CDR2 FQNEAQ (reference sequence). CDR3 region: CASSSYSGNYEQYF. DNA for the CDR3: TGTGCCAGCAGCTCATATAGCGGGAACTACGAGCAGTACTTC.